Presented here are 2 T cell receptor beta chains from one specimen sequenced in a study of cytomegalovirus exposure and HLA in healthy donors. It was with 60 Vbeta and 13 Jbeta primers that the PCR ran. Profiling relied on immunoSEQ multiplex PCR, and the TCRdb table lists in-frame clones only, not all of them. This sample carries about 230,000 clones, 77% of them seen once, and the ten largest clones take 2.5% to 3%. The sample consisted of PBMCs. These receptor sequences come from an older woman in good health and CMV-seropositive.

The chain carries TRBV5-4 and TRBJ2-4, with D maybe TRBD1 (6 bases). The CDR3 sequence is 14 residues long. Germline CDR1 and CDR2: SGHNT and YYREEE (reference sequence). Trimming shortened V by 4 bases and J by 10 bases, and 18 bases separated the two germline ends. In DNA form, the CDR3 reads TGTGCCAGCAGCGTAAACCGGGACCAGGGGATTCAGTACTTC. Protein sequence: CASSVNRDQGIQYF.

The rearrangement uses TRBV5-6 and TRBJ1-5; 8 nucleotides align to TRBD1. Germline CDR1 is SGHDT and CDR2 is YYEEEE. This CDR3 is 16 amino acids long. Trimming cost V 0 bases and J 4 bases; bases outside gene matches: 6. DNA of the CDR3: TGTGCCAGCAGCTTGGGCGGGACAGGATATAATCAGCCCCAGCATTTT. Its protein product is CASSLGGTGYNQPQHF.